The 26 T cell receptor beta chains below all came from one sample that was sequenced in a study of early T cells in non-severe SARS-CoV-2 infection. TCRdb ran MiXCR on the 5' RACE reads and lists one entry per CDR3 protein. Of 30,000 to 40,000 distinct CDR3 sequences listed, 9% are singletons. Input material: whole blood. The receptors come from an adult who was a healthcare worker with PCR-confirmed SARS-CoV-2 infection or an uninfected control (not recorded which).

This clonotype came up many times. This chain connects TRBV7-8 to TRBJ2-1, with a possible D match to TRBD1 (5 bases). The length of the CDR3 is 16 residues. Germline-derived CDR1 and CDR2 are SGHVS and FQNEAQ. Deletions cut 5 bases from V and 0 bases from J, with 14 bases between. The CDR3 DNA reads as TGTGCCAGCAGCAACTCCCTCCAGGGCTCCTACAATGAGCAGTTCTTC. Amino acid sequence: CASSNSLQGSYNEQFF. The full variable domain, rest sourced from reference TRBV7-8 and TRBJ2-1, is GAGVSQSPRYKVAKRGQDVALRCDPISGHVSLFWYQQALGQGPEFLTYFQNEAQLDKSGLPSDRFFAERPEGSVSTLKIQRTQQEDSAVYLCASSNSLQGSYNEQFFGPGTRLTVL.

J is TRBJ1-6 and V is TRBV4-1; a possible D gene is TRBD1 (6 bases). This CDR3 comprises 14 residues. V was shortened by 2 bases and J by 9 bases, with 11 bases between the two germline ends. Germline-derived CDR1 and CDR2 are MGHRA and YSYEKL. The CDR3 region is CASSQTGRSSPLHF. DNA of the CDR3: TGCGCCAGCAGCCAAACAGGGAGGAGTTCACCCCTCCACTTT.

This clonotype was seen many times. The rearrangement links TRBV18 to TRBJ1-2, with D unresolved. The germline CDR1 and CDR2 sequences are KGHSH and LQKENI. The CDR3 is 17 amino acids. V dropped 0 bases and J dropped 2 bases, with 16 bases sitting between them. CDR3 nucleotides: TGTGCCAGCTCACCACCGGATCCCAGGCGGAAAAACTATGGCTACACCTTC. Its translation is CASSPPDPRRKNYGYTF.

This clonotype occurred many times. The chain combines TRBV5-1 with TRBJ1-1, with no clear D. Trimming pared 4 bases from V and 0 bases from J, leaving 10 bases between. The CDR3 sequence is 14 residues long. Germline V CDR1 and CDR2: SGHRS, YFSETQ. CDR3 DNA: TGCGCCAGCAGCGCGGCGGGGATGAACACTGAAGCTTTCTTT. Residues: CASSAAGMNTEAFF.

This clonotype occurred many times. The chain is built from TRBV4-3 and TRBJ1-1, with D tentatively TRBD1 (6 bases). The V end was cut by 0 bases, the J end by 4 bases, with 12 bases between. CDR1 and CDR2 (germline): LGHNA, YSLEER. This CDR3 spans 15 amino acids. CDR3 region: CASSQDPKQGTEAFF. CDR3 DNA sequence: TGCGCCAGCAGCCAAGATCCGAAACAGGGCACTGAAGCTTTCTTT.

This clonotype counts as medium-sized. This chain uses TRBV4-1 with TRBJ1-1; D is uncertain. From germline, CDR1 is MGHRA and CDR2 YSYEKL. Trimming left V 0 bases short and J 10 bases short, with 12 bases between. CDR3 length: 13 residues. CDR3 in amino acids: CASSQEGEDLAFF. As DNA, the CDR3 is TGCGCCAGCAGCCAAGAGGGCGAGGATCTAGCTTTCTTT.

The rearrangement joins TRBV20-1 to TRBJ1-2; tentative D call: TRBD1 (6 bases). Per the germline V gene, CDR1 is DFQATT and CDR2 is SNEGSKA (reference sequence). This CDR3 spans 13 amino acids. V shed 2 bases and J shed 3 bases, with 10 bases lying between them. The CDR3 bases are TGCAGTGCTAGAACAGGGTCAGACTATGGCTACACCTTC. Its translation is CSARTGSDYGYTF.

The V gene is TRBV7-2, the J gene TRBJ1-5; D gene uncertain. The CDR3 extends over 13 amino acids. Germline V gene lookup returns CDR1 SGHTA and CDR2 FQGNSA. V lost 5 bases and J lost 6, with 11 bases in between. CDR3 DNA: TGTGCCAGCAGCCCCAATGGCCCTCAGCCCCAGCATTTT. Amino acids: CASSPNGPQPQHF.

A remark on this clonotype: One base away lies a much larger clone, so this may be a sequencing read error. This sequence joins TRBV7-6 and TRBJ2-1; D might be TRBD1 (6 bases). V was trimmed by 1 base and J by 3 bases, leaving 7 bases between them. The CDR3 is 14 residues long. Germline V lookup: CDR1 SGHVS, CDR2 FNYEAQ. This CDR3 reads CASSLGRGYNEQFF. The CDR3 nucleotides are TGTGCCAGCAGCTTAGGCAGGGGCTACAATGAGCAGTTCTTC.

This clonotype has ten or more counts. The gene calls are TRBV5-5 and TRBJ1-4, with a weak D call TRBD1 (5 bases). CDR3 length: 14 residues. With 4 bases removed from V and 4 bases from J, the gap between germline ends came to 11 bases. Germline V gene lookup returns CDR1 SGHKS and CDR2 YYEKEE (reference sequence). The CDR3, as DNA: TGTGCCAGCAGCATGACAGCGTATAATGAAAAACTGTTTTTT. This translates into CASSMTAYNEKLFF.

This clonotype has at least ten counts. The CDR3 reads CSARALGATIYF. CDR3 nucleotide sequence: TGCAGTGCTAGAGCTTTGGGAGCCACCATATATTTT. The chain is built from TRBV20-1 and TRBJ1-3; D uncertain. Looked up from germline, CDR1 is DFQATT and CDR2 is SNEGSKA (reference sequence). There are 12 residues in the CDR3. Between the trimmed V and J ends, which lost 1 base and 9 bases, there was a span of 10 bases.

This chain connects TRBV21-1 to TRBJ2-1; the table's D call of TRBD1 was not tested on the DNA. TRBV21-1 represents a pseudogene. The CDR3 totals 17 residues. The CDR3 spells CASSKGVGTSYYNEQFF. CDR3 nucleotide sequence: TGTGCCAGCAGCAAGGGGGTGGGTACGTCCTACTACAATGAGCAGTTCTTC.

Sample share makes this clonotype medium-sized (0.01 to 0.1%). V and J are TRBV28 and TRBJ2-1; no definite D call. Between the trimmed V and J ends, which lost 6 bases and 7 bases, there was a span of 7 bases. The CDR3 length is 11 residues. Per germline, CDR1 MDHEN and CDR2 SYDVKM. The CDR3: CASSLENEQFF. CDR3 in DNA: TGTGCCAGCAGCTTAGAGAATGAGCAGTTCTTC. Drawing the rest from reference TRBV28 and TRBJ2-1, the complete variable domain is DVKVTQSSRYLVKRTGEKVFLECVQDMDHENMFWYRQDPGLGLRLIYFSYDVKMKEKGDIPEGYSVSREKKERFSLILESASTNQTSMYLCASSLENEQFFGPGTRLTVL.

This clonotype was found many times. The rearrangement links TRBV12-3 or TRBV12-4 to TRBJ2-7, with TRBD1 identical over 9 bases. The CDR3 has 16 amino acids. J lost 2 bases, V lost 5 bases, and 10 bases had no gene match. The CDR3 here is CASSPTGGFYPYEQYF. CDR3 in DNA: TGTGCCAGCAGTCCCACAGGGGGCTTTTATCCCTACGAGCAGTACTTC.

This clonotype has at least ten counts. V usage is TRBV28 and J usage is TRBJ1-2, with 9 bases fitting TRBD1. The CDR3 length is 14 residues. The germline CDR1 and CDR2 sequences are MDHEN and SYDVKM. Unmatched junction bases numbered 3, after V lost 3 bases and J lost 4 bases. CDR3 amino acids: CASSFGDRAYGYTF. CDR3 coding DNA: TGTGCCAGCAGTTTTGGGGACAGGGCCTATGGCTACACCTTC.

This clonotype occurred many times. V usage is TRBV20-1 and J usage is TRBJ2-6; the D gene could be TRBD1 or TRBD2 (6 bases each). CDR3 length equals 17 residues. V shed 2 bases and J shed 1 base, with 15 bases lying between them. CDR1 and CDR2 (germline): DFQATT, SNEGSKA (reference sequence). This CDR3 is CSARRAGEASGANVLTF. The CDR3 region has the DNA TGCAGTGCTAGAAGGGCAGGGGAGGCGTCTGGGGCCAACGTCCTGACTTTC.

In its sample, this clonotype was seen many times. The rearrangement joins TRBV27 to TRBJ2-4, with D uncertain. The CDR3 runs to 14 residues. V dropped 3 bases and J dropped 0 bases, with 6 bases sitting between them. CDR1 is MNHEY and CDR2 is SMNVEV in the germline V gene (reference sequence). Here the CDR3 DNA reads TGTGCCAGCAGTTTGGGGATAGCCAAAAACATTCAGTACTTC. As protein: CASSLGIAKNIQYF.

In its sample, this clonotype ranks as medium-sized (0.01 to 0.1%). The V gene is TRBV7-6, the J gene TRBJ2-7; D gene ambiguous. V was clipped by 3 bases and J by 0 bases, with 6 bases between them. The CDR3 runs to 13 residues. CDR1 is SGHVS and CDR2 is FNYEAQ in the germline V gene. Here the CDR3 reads CASSLTSSYEQYF. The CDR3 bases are TGTGCCAGCAGCTTGACAAGCTCCTACGAGCAGTACTTC. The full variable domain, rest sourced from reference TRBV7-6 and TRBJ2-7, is GAGVSQSPRYKVTKRGQDVALRCDPISGHVSLYWYRQALGQGPEFLTYFNYEAQQDKSGLPNDRFSAERPEGSISTLTIQRTEQRDSAMYRCASSLTSSYEQYFGPGTRLTVT.

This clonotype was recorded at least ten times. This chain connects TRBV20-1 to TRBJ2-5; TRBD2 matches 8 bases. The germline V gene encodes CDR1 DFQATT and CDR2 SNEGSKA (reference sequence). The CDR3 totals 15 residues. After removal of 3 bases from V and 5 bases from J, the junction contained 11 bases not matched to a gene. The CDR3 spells CSASLGGGSQETQYF. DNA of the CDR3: TGCAGTGCTAGTTTGGGCGGGGGGTCCCAGGAGACCCAGTACTTC.

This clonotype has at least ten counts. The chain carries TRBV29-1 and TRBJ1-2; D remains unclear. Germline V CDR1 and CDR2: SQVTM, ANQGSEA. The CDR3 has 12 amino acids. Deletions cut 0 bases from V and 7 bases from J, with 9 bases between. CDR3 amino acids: CSVEDRRVGYTF. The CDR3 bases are TGCAGCGTTGAAGATCGGAGGGTTGGCTACACCTTC.

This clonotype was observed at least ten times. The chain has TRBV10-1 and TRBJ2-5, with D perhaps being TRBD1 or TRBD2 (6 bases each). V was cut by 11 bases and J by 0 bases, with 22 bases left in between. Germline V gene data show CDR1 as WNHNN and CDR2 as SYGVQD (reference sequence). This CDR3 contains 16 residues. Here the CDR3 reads CAADRRGAVYQETQYF. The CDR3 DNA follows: TGCGCCGCCGACCGGAGGGGGGCGGTATACCAAGAGACCCAGTACTTC.

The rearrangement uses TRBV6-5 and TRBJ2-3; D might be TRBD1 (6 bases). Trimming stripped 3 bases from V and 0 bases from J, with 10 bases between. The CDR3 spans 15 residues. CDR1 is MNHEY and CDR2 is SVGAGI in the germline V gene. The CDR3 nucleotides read TGTGCCAGCAGTTATGGGGGCCTGAGCACAGATACGCAGTATTTT. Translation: CASSYGGLSTDTQYF.

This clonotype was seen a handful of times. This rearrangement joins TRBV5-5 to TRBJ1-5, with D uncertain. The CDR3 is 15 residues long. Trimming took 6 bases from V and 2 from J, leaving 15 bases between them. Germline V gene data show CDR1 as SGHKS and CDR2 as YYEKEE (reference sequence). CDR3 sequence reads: CASTESWFGNQPQHF. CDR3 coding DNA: TGTGCCAGCACCGAGAGCTGGTTTGGCAATCAGCCCCAGCATTTT.

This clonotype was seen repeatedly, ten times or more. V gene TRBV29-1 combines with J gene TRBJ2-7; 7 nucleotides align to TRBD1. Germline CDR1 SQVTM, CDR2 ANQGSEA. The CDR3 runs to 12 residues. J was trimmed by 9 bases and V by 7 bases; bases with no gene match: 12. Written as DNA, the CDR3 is TGCAGCGCGATGGGACAGCTGAGCGGGCAGTACTTC. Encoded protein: CSAMGQLSGQYF.

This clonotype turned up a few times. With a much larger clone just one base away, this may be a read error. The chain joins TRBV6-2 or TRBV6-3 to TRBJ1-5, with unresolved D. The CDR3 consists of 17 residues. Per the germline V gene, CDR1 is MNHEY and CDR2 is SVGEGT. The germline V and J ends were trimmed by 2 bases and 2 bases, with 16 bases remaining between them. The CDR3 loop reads CASSYGPGPPGNQPQHF. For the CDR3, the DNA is TGTGCCAGCAGTTACGGGCCAGGACCCCCAGGCAATCAGCCCCAGCATTTT.

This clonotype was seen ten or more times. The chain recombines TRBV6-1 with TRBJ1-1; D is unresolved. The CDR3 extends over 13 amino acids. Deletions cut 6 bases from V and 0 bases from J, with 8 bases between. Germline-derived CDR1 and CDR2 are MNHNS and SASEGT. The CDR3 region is CASRGLMNTEAFF. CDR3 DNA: TGTGCCAGCAGAGGACTCATGAACACTGAAGCTTTCTTT.